Below are 17 T cell receptor beta chains sequenced from a single sample in a study of technical replicates of blood from a few donors. Method: immunoSEQ multiplex PCR; TCRdb's copy keeps in-frame clones and lacks some. The sample shows approximately 79,000 clones, approximately 96% of them seen only once. Specimen: T cells isolated from PBMCs. Every receptor here comes from a human donor in good health.

The genes are TRBV4-1 and TRBJ2-2, with TRBD1 as a possible D gene (6 bases). Germline loops: CDR1 MGHRA, CDR2 YSYEKL. With 5 bases removed from V and 0 bases from J, the gap between germline ends came to 22 bases. The CDR3 runs 19 residues. The CDR3 sequence is CASSDPVDRTSANTGELFF. The CDR3 DNA is TGCGCCAGCAGCGATCCCGTTGACAGGACCTCCGCGAACACCGGGGAGCTGTTTTTT.

V usage is TRBV6-1 and J usage is TRBJ2-5; possibly TRBD1 for D (5 bases). This CDR3 is built from 14 residues. With 0 bases removed from V and 2 bases from J, the gap between germline ends came to 7 bases. The germline CDR1 and CDR2 sequences are MNHNS and SASEGT. CDR3 loop: CASSEAGAQETQYF. The CDR3, as DNA: TGTGCCAGCAGTGAAGCAGGGGCTCAAGAGACCCAGTACTTC.

This clone occurred once. This chain uses TRBV5-6 with TRBJ1-4; D gene unclear. Germline V gene lookup returns CDR1 SGHDT and CDR2 YYEEEE. Trimming removed 5 bases from V and 8 bases from J, with 22 bases in between. The CDR3 totals 16 residues. The DNA of the CDR3 is TGTGCCAGCAGGAAAAGGCGTGACTTGGGGAGAGAAAAACTGTTTTTT. It yields the protein CASRKRRDLGREKLFF.

This sequence joins TRBV10-3 and TRBJ2-3, with a weak D call TRBD2 (5 bases). The V end lost 6 bases, the J end lost 5 bases, and 12 bases lay between the germline ends. The CDR3 is 13 amino acids. CDR1 ENHRY and CDR2 SYGVKD come from the germline V gene. The CDR3, as DNA: TGTGCCATCAGAGGAACCGAGGGAGATACGCAGTATTTT. Protein product: CAIRGTEGDTQYF.

The V call is TRBV5-4, the J call TRBJ1-5; 10 bases agree with TRBD1. After removal of 2 bases from V and 3 bases from J, the junction contained 2 bases not matched to a gene. Germline V CDR1 and CDR2: SGHNT, YYREEE (reference sequence). The CDR3 spans 15 residues. The CDR3 is CASSLGQGDNQPQHF. DNA of the CDR3: TGTGCCAGCAGCTTAGGACAGGGGGACAATCAGCCCCAGCATTTT.

The chain links TRBV6-5 to TRBJ2-7; TRBD1 matches 10 bases. The CDR3 sequence is 15 residues long. Trimming took 0 bases from V and 5 from J; bases not matched to a gene: 4. Germline V gene sequence: CDR1 MNHEY, CDR2 SVGAGI. The CDR3 loop is CASSYSPGQGNEQYF. CDR3 bases: TGTGCCAGCAGTTACTCCCCGGGACAGGGGAACGAGCAGTACTTC.

The chain carries TRBV5-6 and TRBJ2-7; D uncertain. The length of the CDR3 is 14 residues. V lost 4 bases to trimming and J lost 2 bases, with 13 bases between them. CDR1 is SGHDT and CDR2 is YYEEEE in the germline V gene. CDR3 sequence reads: CASSTRHGAYEQYF. CDR3 DNA: TGTGCCAGCAGCACTCGACACGGCGCCTACGAGCAGTACTTC.

In nucleotides, the CDR3 is TGCGCCAGCAGCTTGTTGACTAGCGGCCAAGAGACCCAGTACTTC. Residues: CASSLLTSGQETQYF. The rearrangement links TRBV5-1 to TRBJ2-5; 9 bases are shared with TRBD2. Looked up from germline, CDR1 is SGHRS and CDR2 is YFSETQ. V shed 1 base, J shed 1 base, and the junction held 2 bases outside the gene matches. CDR3 size: 15 residues.

As concerns this clone: One end of the junction does not line up with germline, which may come from a read error. In nucleotides, the CDR3 is TGTGCTAGCAAGGGATCGGGGGGCTACACCTTC. Translating it yields CASKGSGGYTF. This chain uses TRBV6-5 with TRBJ1-2; D gene uncertain. This CDR3 region has 11 residues. Germline-derived CDR1 and CDR2 are MNHEY and SVGAGI.

The V and J genes are TRBV6-5 and TRBJ1-1; no reliable D call. Germline CDR1 and CDR2: MNHEY and SVGAGI. The ends were cut back, 5 bases at V and 4 bases at J, with 11 bases in the middle. This CDR3 is built from 13 residues. The CDR3 bases are TGTGCCAGCAGTCAATTCCATAGCACTGAAGCTTTCTTT. Its translation: CASSQFHSTEAFF.

The gene calls are TRBV14 and TRBJ2-7; possible D gene TRBD1, 5 bases. This CDR3 region has 14 residues. CDR1 is SGHDN and CDR2 is FVKESK in the germline V gene. Trimming removed 0 bases at V and 3 bases at J, with 9 bases between. This CDR3 is CASSQDGHFYEQYF. The CDR3 DNA follows: TGTGCCAGCAGCCAAGATGGACACTTCTACGAGCAGTACTTC.

This chain uses TRBV5-6 with TRBJ1-2; 8 bases are shared with TRBD1. This CDR3 spans 15 amino acids. The V gene end was trimmed by 4 bases and the J gene end by 0 bases; junction bases not matched to a gene: 5. Per the germline V gene, CDR1 is SGHDT and CDR2 is YYEEEE. CDR3 residues: CASSTGTGPNYGYTF. The CDR3 DNA sequence: TGTGCCAGCAGCACTGGGACAGGCCCTAACTATGGCTACACCTTC.

The count of this clone is one. The chain is built from TRBV7-3 and TRBJ2-1, with 11 bases identical to TRBD1. This CDR3 is built from 17 residues. Trimming at V came to 0 bases and at J to 8 bases, leaving 9 bases not matched to a gene. The germline V gene has CDR1 SGHTA and CDR2 FQGTGA. CDR3 DNA: TGTGCCAGCAGCTTAACGATAACGGGACAGGGGGATGATGAGCAGTTCTTC. Protein product: CASSLTITGQGDDEQFF.

A remark on this clone: Relative to the germline gene, one junction end is altered; a read error may explain this. V is TRBV7-7 and J is TRBJ2-7, with 11 nucleotides matching TRBD1. Per the germline V gene, CDR1 is SSHAT and CDR2 is FNYEAQ (reference sequence). This CDR3 spans 18 amino acids. The CDR3 region has the DNA TGTGCTAGCAGCCAACCCCTCCCGGGGACAGGGGGTCCCTACGAGCAGTACTTC. Its protein is CASSQPLPGTGGPYEQYF.

The rearrangement joins TRBV11-3 to TRBJ2-7; TRBD2 aligns across 8 bases. The V gene end was trimmed by 5 bases and the J gene end by 7 bases; junction bases not matched to a gene: 25. Germline assignment: CDR1 SGHNT and CDR2 YENEEA. The CDR3 runs to 19 residues. CDR3 DNA: TGTGCCAGCAGCCCCGTCTGGGCCACTATAGCGGGGCCCCAGTATGAGCAGTACTTC. This gives the protein CASSPVWATIAGPQYEQYF. Full variable domain (rest looked up from reference TRBV11-3 and TRBJ2-7): EAGVVQSPRYKIIEKKQPVAFWCNPISGHNTLYWYLQNLGQGPELLIRYENEEAVDDSQLPKDRFSAERLKGVDSTLKIQPAELGDSAVYLCASSPVWATIAGPQYEQYFGPGTRLTVT.

This rearrangement joins TRBV7-8 to TRBJ1-2; D is possibly TRBD1 (6 bases). The CDR3 contains 14 residues. Trimming left V 3 bases short and J 3 bases short, with 11 bases between. Germline lookup yields CDR1 SGHVS and CDR2 FQNEAQ. The CDR3 loop is CASSFEDSYYGYTF. Here the CDR3 DNA reads TGTGCCAGCAGCTTTGAGGACAGCTACTATGGCTACACCTTC. Full variable domain (remainder filled in from reference TRBV7-8 and TRBJ1-2): GAGVSQSPRYKVAKRGQDVALRCDPISGHVSLFWYQQALGQGPEFLTYFQNEAQLDKSGLPSDRFFAERPEGSVSTLKIQRTQQEDSAVYLCASSFEDSYYGYTFGSGTRLTVV.

This clone showed up just once. The genes are TRBV4-1 and TRBJ2-7; weak D call: TRBD1 (6 bases). V was pared by 5 bases and J by 6 bases, with 8 bases between. The CDR3 extends over 11 amino acids. Germline V CDR1 and CDR2: MGHRA, YSYEKL. This CDR3 reads CASSSGVEQYF. In DNA form, the CDR3 reads TGCGCCAGCAGCTCAGGGGTCGAGCAGTACTTC.